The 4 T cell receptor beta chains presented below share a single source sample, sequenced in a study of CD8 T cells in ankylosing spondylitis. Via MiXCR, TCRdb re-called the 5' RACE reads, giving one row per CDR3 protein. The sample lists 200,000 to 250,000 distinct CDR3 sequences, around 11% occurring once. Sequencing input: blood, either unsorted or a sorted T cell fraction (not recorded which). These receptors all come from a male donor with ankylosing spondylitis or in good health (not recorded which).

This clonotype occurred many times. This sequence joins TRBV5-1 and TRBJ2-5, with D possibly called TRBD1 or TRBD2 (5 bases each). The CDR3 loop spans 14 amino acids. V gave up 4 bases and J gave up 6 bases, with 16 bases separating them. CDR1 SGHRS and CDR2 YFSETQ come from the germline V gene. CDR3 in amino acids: CASSPGDAYQTQYF. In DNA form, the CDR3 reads TGCGCCAGCAGCCCCGGGGACGCCTACCAGACCCAGTACTTC.

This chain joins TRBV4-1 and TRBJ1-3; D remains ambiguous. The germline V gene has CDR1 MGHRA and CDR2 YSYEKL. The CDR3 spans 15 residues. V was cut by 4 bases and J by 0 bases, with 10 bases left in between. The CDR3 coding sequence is TGCGCCAGCAGCCTCGCGGGGTTCTCTGGAAACACCATATATTTT. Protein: CASSLAGFSGNTIYF.

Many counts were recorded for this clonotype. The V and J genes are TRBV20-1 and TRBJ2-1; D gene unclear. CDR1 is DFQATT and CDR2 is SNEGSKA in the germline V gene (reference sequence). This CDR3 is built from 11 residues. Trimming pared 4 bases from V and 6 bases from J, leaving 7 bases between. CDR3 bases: TGCAGTGCTAACTCGATCAATGAGCAGTTCTTC. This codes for CSANSINEQFF.

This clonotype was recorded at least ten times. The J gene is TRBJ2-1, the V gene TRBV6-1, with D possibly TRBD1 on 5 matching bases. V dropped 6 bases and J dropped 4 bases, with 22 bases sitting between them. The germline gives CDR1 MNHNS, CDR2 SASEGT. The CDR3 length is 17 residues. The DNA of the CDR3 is TGTGCCAGCAGGGGATCGAACAGGTTGGGGCCTTACAATGAGCAGTTCTTC. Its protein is CASRGSNRLGPYNEQFF.